This T cell receptor (beta chain) was profiled in a study of blood T cell repertoires in COVID-19. Study in general: PBMCs, B-cell-depleted T cells, or T cells were the source of the cDNA or gDNA that made up the material.

Sequencing was performed with immunoSEQ multiplex PCR; in TCRdb, only in-frame clones are kept and a portion is missing. The data show 20,000 to 30,000 clones, 60% to 85% seen once. The TCR originated in a man of 80 years or more with active or convalescent COVID-19. The sequencing input was peripheral blood.

The CDR3 reads CASSLYRDSYNEQFF. CDR3 nucleotide sequence: TGTGCCAGCAGTTTATACCGGGACTCCTACAATGAGCAGTTCTTC. The V call is TRBV27, the J call TRBJ2-1; the D gene is possibly TRBD2 (5 bases). This CDR3 has 15 amino acids. V lost 1 base to trimming and J lost 0 bases, with 7 bases between them. Germline CDR1 MNHEY, CDR2 SMNVEV (reference sequence).